Shown below are 5 T cell receptor beta chains from a single sample sequenced in a study of blood T cell repertoires in COVID-19. The method was immunoSEQ multiplex PCR; TCRdb's version includes in-frame clones alone and lacks a portion of them. This table has approximately 220,000 clones, 80% to 90% appearing once. The sample comprised peripheral blood. Source of these receptors: a woman aged 55 to 70 who had recovered from COVID-19.

In this sample, this clone turned up a few times. The V call is TRBV6-5, the J call TRBJ2-7; D might be TRBD2 (6 bases). The CDR3 is 11 residues long. Germline CDR1 MNHEY, CDR2 SVGAGI. V gave up 7 bases and J gave up 6 bases, with 10 bases separating them. The CDR3 sequence: CASNQGGEQYF. DNA of the CDR3: TGTGCCAGCAACCAGGGAGGCGAGCAGTACTTC.

This clone was seen a few times. The rearrangement joins TRBV7-8 to TRBJ1-1; no reliable D call. CDR1 SGHVS and CDR2 FQNEAQ come from the germline V gene. V was clipped by 3 bases and J by 4 bases, with 12 bases between them. This CDR3 comprises 14 residues. The CDR3 DNA is TGTGCCAGCAGCTTTGATTCAGTAGCCACTGAAGCTTTCTTT. Residues: CASSFDSVATEAFF. Filled out from reference TRBV7-8 and TRBJ1-1, the complete variable domain reads GAGVSQSPRYKVAKRGQDVALRCDPISGHVSLFWYQQALGQGPEFLTYFQNEAQLDKSGLPSDRFFAERPEGSVSTLKIQRTQQEDSAVYLCASSFDSVATEAFFGQGTRLTVV.

V and J are TRBV18 and TRBJ2-2, with D perhaps matching TRBD1 (5 bases). Germline lookup yields CDR1 KGHSH and CDR2 LQKENI. V shed 4 bases and J shed 0 bases, with 12 bases lying between them. There are 16 residues in the CDR3. CDR3 coding DNA: TGTGCCAGCTCACAAGACAGAGCTTCGAACACCGGGGAGCTGTTTTTT. Its translation: CASSQDRASNTGELFF.

The rearrangement uses TRBV13 and TRBJ2-7; TRBD2 matches at 11 bases. The CDR3 is 14 amino acids. Germline-derived CDR1 and CDR2 are PRHDT and FYEKMQ (reference sequence). With 1 base clipped from V and 6 bases from J, the junction kept 2 bases outside the gene matches. The CDR3 is CASSLVAGGREQYF. The CDR3 DNA reads as TGTGCCAGCAGCTTAGTAGCGGGGGGGCGCGAGCAGTACTTC.

The rearrangement joins TRBV20-1 to TRBJ1-1; D gene uncertain. There are 11 residues in the CDR3. V dropped 5 bases and J dropped 5 bases, with 9 bases sitting between them. Germline V gives CDR1 DFQATT, CDR2 SNEGSKA (reference sequence). The CDR3 sequence is CSASRETEAFF. The CDR3 nucleotides are TGCAGTGCTTCGCGCGAGACTGAAGCTTTCTTT.